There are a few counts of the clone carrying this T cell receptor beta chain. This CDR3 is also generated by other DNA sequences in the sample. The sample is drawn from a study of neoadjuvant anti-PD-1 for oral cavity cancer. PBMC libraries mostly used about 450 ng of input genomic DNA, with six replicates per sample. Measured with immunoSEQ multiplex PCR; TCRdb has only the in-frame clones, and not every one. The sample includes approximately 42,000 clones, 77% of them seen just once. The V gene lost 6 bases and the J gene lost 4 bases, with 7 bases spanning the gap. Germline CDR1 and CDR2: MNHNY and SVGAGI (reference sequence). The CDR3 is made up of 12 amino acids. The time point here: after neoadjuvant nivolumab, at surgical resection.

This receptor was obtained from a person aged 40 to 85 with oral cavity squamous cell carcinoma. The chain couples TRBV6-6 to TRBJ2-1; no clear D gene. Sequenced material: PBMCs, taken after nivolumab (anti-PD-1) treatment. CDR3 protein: CASSRPYNEQFF. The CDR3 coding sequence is TGTGCCAGCAGCCGCCCTTACAATGAGCAGTTCTTC.